Sequencing of this TCR beta chain was carried out in a study of CD8 T cells in ankylosing spondylitis. Study results and caveats: In ankylosing spondylitis blood, a motif of fewer than 10 highly homologous TCR beta variants appeared characteristic.

Only one count was recorded for this clonotype. Antigen unknown. Generation of TCR beta libraries employed quantitative 5'-RACE incorporating molecular barcodes. TCRdb independently ran MiXCR on the 5' RACE reads; one entry per CDR3 protein. Here the sample spans about 360,000 distinct CDR3 sequences, 20% to 25% being singletons. Germline values: CDR1 SGHDN, CDR2 FVKESK. V was cut by 0 bases and J by 13 bases, with 15 bases left in between. The CDR3 is 13 amino acids. This clonotype was obtained from a male donor with ankylosing spondylitis or in good health (not recorded which). The chain recombines TRBV14 with TRBJ2-5, with no clear D. The sequencing sample was made of blood, either unsorted or a sorted T cell fraction (not recorded which). This CDR3 is CASSQDWASPRYF. The DNA for the CDR3 is TGTGCCAGCAGCCAAGATTGGGCCTCCCCCAGGTACTTC.